This T cell receptor (beta chain) was recovered during a study of early stage breast cancer tumors. At the level of the study: About 70% of the 16 invasive tumors were ER+, PR+ and HER2-. Around 10-fold was the mean read coverage per sample. Study outcomes and limitations: Compared with adjacent normal breast tissue, tumors showed around 2.7-fold greater T cell density and higher clonality. Enriched TCRB sequences shared across patients were mostly commonly generated sequences.

The table came from immunoSEQ multiplex PCR; TCRdb's copy has only in-frame clones and leaves some out. The table shows 25,000 to 30,000 clones, with 80% occurring only once. The CDR3 runs to 13 residues. The germline V and J ends were trimmed by 2 bases and 8 bases, with 12 bases remaining between them. From germline, CDR1 is MDHEN and CDR2 SYDVKM. This clone was recorded a few times. Its cognate antigen is unknown. Sequenced input: blood. This chain joins TRBV28 and TRBJ1-2, with D maybe TRBD1 (5 bases). This receptor was identified in a person between 55 and 69 years old with breast cancer. DNA for the CDR3: TGTGCCAGCAGTTTACCCGACAGTCTCGGCTACACCTTC. Encoded protein: CASSLPDSLGYTF.